This is a list of T cell receptor beta chains from one sample in a study of blood T cells in healthy people across ages. Via MiXCR, TCRdb re-called the 5' RACE reads, giving one row per CDR3 protein. The sample holds nearly 1 million distinct CDR3 sequences, 45% to 60% seen once. Sequencing used blood. These receptors originate from a woman in her sixties in good health. Each CDR3 is given with its conserved first and last residue. A D gene is named only where the DNA matches it firmly. Only some rows state a clone size, as once, few, many or a class for expanded clones.

TRBJ2-1,.,15,TRBV5-1,.,CASSLVQRPYNEQFF,TGCGCCAGCAGCTTGGTACAGCGCCCCTACAATGAGCAGTTCTTC
TRBJ1-1,.,15,TRBV7-9,.,CASSLYLGLHTGAFF,TGTGCCAGCAGCTTATACTTGGGGTTGCACACTGGAGCTTTCTTT
TRBJ1-2,.,18,TRBV7-8,.,CASSFKPPGDTFNYGYTF,TGTGCCAGCAGCTTCAAACCACCAGGGGACACTTTCAACTATGGCTACACCTTC
TRBJ2-1,TRBD2,15,TRBV4-2,.,CASSQGLAGGDEQFF,TGTGCCAGCAGCCAAGGGCTAGCGGGAGGGGATGAGCAGTTCTTC
TRBJ2-7,.,11,TRBV15,few,CATSSLYEQYF,TGTGCCACCAGCAGCCTCTACGAGCAGTACTTC
TRBJ2-7,TRBD2,15,TRBV12-3/TRBV12-4,.,CASSFGGTRTYEQYF,TGTGCCAGCAGCTTTGGGGGGACTAGGACCTACGAGCAGTACTTC
TRBJ2-7,.,15,TRBV6-5,few,CASSFLGANSYEQYF,TGTGCCAGCAGTTTTTTGGGGGCAAACTCCTACGAGCAGTACTTC
TRBJ1-5,TRBD1,15,TRBV20-1,.,CSAIPTGTYNQPQHF,TGCAGTGCTATCCCGACAGGGACTTATAATCAGCCCCAGCATTTT
TRBJ2-1,TRBD1,15,TRBV5-1,.,CASSPGQGSYNEQFF,TGTGCCAGCTCACCGGGACAGGGTAGTTACAATGAGCAGTTCTTC
TRBJ1-6,TRBD1,17,TRBV7-8,.,CASSLVGPGQGYSPLHF,TGTGCCAGCAGCTTAGTAGGCCCGGGACAGGGATATTCACCCCTCCACTTT
TRBJ2-3,.,17,TRBV29-1,few,CSVEGGGAIFGSDTQYF,TGCAGCGTTGAGGGAGGCGGTGCGATCTTTGGGTCAGATACGCAGTATTTT
TRBJ2-1,TRBD2,16,TRBV7-9,once,CASSLSKFIAGNEQFF,TGTGCCAGCTCCCTTAGTAAGTTTATAGCGGGAAATGAGCAGTTCTTC
TRBJ2-1,.,14,TRBV20-1,.,CSATGSGATNEQFF,TGCAGTGCTACGGGAAGCGGCGCTACCAATGAGCAGTTCTTC
TRBJ2-3,.,16,TRBV7-3,.,CASSLTGQPSTDTQYF,TGTGCCAGCAGCCTCACTGGACAGCCTAGCACAGATACGCAGTATTTT
TRBJ2-1,TRBD2,15,TRBV2,.,CASSDVAGLYNEQFF,TGTGCCAGCAGTGATGTAGCGGGCCTCTACAATGAGCAGTTCTTC
TRBJ1-1,.,12,TRBV3-1,.,CASSRGPTEAFF,TGTGCCAGCAGCCGTGGACCGACTGAAGCTTTCTTT
TRBJ2-4,.,15,TRBV20-1,.,CSARDSRGAKNIQYF,TGCAGTGCTAGGGACAGTCGGGGTGCCAAAAACATTCAGTACTTC
TRBJ1-1,.,15,TRBV5-1,.,CASSLSSRFGTEAFF,TGCGCCAGCAGCTTGTCCTCGCGTTTCGGCACTGAAGCTTTCTTT
TRBJ2-7,TRBD2,14,TRBV5-6,.,CASSRGRESYEQYF,TGTGCCAGCAGCCGAGGGCGGGAGTCCTACGAGCAGTACTTC
TRBJ2-7,.,15,TRBV7-3,few,CASSLLFPGVNEQYF,TGTGCCAGCAGCCTCCTATTCCCAGGGGTAAATGAGCAGTACTTC
TRBJ2-5,TRBD2,14,TRBV6-6,many,CASRRLAGGETQYF,TGTGCCAGCAGAAGACTAGCGGGAGGAGAGACCCAGTACTTC
TRBJ2-7,TRBD2,14,TRBV7-2,.,CATQGAGGPYEQYF,TGTGCCACCCAGGGAGCGGGAGGGCCCTACGAGCAGTACTTC
TRBJ2-3,.,14,TRBV12-3/TRBV12-4,few,CASSLGGVRNTQYF,TGTGCCAGCAGTCTTGGGGGAGTTCGCAATACGCAGTATTTT
TRBJ2-6,.,18,TRBV11-1,.,CASSLARGYLSGANVLTF,TGTGCCAGCAGCTTAGCCAGGGGTTACCTCTCTGGGGCCAACGTCCTGACTTTC
TRBJ2-3,TRBD2,18,TRBV3-1,.,CASSQVPLASGPRDTQYF,TGTGCCAGCAGCCAAGTCCCCTTAGCTAGCGGGCCCCGGGATACGCAGTATTTT
TRBJ2-3,.,13,TRBV15,.,CATSTQGGDTQYF,TGTGCCACCAGCACACAGGGAGGAGATACGCAGTATTTT
TRBJ2-5,.,14,TRBV15,.,CATSRDMSEETQYF,TGTGCCACCAGCAGAGATATGTCGGAAGAGACCCAGTACTTC
TRBJ1-1,TRBD1,14,TRBV2,.,CASSQTGGRTEAFF,TGTGCCAGCAGTCAGACAGGGGGAAGAACTGAAGCTTTCTTT
TRBJ2-3,TRBD2,15,TRBV5-1,few,CASSRTSGTPDTQYF,TGCGCCAGCAGTAGGACTAGCGGGACCCCAGATACGCAGTATTTT
TRBJ2-1,.,10,TRBV30,.,CAWSANEQFF,TGTGCCTGGAGTGCAAACGAGCAGTTCTTC
TRBJ2-7,.,15,TRBV3-1,few,CASTQSGLKRYEQYF,TGTGCCAGCACCCAAAGTGGGCTCAAGCGCTACGAGCAGTACTTC
TRBJ1-5,.,13,TRBV29-1,few,CSVAGRGNQPQHF,TGCAGCGTTGCAGGTAGGGGCAATCAGCCCCAGCATTTT
TRBJ2-1,.,11,TRBV20-1,.,CSAWTSPEQFF,TGCAGTGCGTGGACTTCCCCTGAGCAGTTCTTC
TRBJ2-7,TRBD1,15,TRBV28,few,CASSLTDRGVYEQYF,TGTGCCAGCAGTTTAACCGACAGGGGGGTATACGAGCAGTACTTC
TRBJ1-5,.,13,TRBV12-3/TRBV12-4,few,CASSTFYNQPQHF,TGTGCCAGCAGCACATTCTACAATCAGCCCCAGCATTTT
TRBJ2-5,TRBD2,16,TRBV20-1,.,CSALGLAEPSGETQYF,TGCAGTGCTTTGGGACTAGCGGAACCATCTGGGGAGACCCAGTACTTC
TRBJ2-7,.,14,TRBV12-3/TRBV12-4,few,CASSVNLAHYEQYF,TGTGCCAGCAGTGTTAACCTAGCGCACTACGAGCAGTACTTC
TRBJ2-6,.,13,TRBV28,.,CASRKAGANVLTF,TGTGCCAGCAGGAAAGCTGGGGCCAACGTCCTGACTTTC
TRBJ1-5,.,15,TRBV4-1,.,CASSQGHRTHQPQHF,TGCGCCAGCAGCCAGGGACACAGGACCCATCAGCCCCAGCATTTT
TRBJ2-5,.,13,TRBV28,few,CASKSSPGETQYF,TGTGCCAGCAAGTCCTCACCTGGGGAGACCCAGTACTTC
TRBJ2-5,.,15,TRBV12-3/TRBV12-4,.,CASSSYRVRQETQYF,TGTGCCAGCAGTTCATACAGGGTTCGGCAAGAGACCCAGTACTTC
TRBJ2-2,TRBD1,16,TRBV11-2,.,CASSLEGQDFSGELFF,TGTGCCAGCAGCTTAGAGGGACAGGATTTCTCCGGGGAGCTGTTTTTT
TRBJ2-7,.,12,TRBV12-3/TRBV12-4,.,CASSPRVHEQYF,TGTGCCAGCAGTCCCCGGGTCCACGAGCAGTACTTC
TRBJ1-2,.,12,TRBV20-1,.,CSAILGDYGYTF,TGCAGTGCTATTCTTGGAGACTATGGCTACACCTTC
TRBJ2-7,.,13,TRBV28,.,CASSLLPSREQYF,TGTGCCAGCAGTCTTCTCCCCTCTAGAGAGCAGTACTTC
TRBJ2-1,.,12,TRBV30,.,CAWSLTRNEQFF,TGTGCCTGGAGTCTAACCAGGAATGAGCAGTTCTTC
TRBJ2-3,.,15,TRBV7-2,.,CASSIRERRSDTQYF,TGTGCCAGCAGCATTCGGGAGAGAAGGTCAGATACGCAGTATTTT
TRBJ2-4,.,14,TRBV16,once,CASSTRTQSGLMYF,TGTGCCAGCAGTACACGGACCCAAAGCGGCCTCATGTACTTC
TRBJ2-1,.,15,TRBV6-1,.,CASIDSPSSYNEQFF,TGTGCCAGCATAGACAGCCCGAGCTCCTACAATGAGCAGTTCTTC
TRBJ2-7,.,15,TRBV12-3/TRBV12-4,few,CASSLVGGFRHEQYF,TGTGCCAGCAGTTTAGTTGGGGGTTTTCGCCACGAGCAGTACTTC
TRBJ2-5,.,16,TRBV15,.,CATSRVGGSWQETQYF,TGTGCCACCAGCAGAGTTGGGGGGAGCTGGCAAGAGACCCAGTACTTC
TRBJ2-7,.,12,TRBV5-1,many,CASSPGEYEQYF,TGCGCCAGCAGCCCGGGGGAGTACGAGCAGTACTTC
TRBJ1-2,TRBD1,17,TRBV3-1,.,CASSSHGAGGPNYGYTF,TGTGCCAGCAGCTCCCACGGCGCAGGGGGACCAAACTATGGCTACACCTTC
TRBJ2-3,TRBD2,16,TRBV6-5,.,CASSYSGLAGADTQYF,TGTGCCAGCAGTTACTCGGGACTAGCGGGAGCCGATACGCAGTATTTT
TRBJ2-1,TRBD1,16,TRBV6-6,.,CASSYSIPQGRYEQFF,TGTGCCAGCAGTTACTCGATCCCACAGGGGCGCTACGAGCAGTTCTTC
TRBJ1-2,TRBD1,12,TRBV24-1,.,CATSDRVHGYTF,TGTGCCACCTCGGACAGGGTTCATGGCTACACCTTC
TRBJ2-5,.,15,TRBV24-1,.,CATSDQTRPQETQYF,TGTGCCACCAGTGATCAGACTAGACCACAAGAGACCCAGTACTTC